The sequence of this TCR beta chain was determined in a study of early stage breast cancer tumors. For the study at large: Of some 17 invasive breast tumors, more than nine were hormone receptor-positive, HER2-negative.

This clone was seen a handful of times. Its antigen remains unknown. The protocol was immunoSEQ multiplex PCR, while the TCRdb copy is restricted to in-frame clones and leaves out a portion. The table shows roughly 25,000 clones, with roughly 64% occurring only once. Findings and caveats of the study: Compared with adjacent normal breast tissue, tumors showed 2 to 3-fold greater T cell density and higher clonality.

The CDR3 is made up of 13 amino acids. Germline values: CDR1 SEHNR, CDR2 FQNEAQ (reference sequence). V shed 5 bases, J shed 5 bases, and the junction held 3 bases outside the gene matches. This TCR came from a person aged 55 to 75 with breast cancer. The chain couples TRBV7-9 to TRBJ1-5; 7 positions agree with TRBD1. The sequencing sample was made of breast tumor tissue. In nucleotides, the CDR3 is TGTGCCAGCAGCACTCAGGGGGATCAGCCCCAGCATTTT. This encodes CASSTQGDQPQHF.